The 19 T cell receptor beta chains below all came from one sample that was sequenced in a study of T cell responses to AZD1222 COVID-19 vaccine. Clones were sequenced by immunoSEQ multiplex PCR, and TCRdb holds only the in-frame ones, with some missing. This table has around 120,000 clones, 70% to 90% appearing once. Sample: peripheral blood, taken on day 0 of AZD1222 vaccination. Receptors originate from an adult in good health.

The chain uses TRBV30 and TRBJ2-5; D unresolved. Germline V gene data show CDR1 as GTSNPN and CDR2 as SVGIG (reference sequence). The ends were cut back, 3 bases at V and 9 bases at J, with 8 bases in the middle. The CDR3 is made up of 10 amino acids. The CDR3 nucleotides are TGTGCCTGGAGAGGCAAAGCCCAGTACTTC. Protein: CAWRGKAQYF.

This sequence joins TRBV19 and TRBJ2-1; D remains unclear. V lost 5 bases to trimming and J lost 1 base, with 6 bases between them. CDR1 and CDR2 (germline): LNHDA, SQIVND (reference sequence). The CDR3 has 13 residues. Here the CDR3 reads CASSVGSYNEQFF. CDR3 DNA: TGTGCCAGTAGTGTTGGTTCCTACAATGAGCAGTTCTTC.

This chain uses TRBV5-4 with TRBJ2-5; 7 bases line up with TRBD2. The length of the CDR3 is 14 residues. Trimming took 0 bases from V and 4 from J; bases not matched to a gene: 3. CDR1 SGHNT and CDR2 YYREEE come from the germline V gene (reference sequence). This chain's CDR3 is CASSLGAGVETQYF. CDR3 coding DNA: TGTGCCAGCAGCTTGGGGGCGGGGGTAGAGACCCAGTACTTC.

The CDR3 nucleotides are TGTGCCAGCAGGCCCGGGACTAGCGTACATAATGAGCAGTTCTTC. The encoded protein is CASRPGTSVHNEQFF. The V call is TRBV6-5, the J call TRBJ2-1, with 10 bases matching TRBD2. The CDR3 totals 15 residues. V trimming: 6 bases; J trimming: 7 bases; junction bases outside the gene matches: 9. In germline, CDR1 is MNHEY, CDR2 SVGAGI.

The chain's CDR3 is CASSHWGSGGTGELFF. DNA of the CDR3: TGTGCCAGTAGTCATTGGGGCAGTGGGGGCACCGGGGAGCTGTTTTTT. The chain is built from TRBV19 and TRBJ2-2; D may be TRBD1 or TRBD2 (5 bases each). V shed 5 bases and J shed 4 bases, with 17 bases lying between them. This CDR3 is built from 16 residues. Germline V lookup: CDR1 LNHDA, CDR2 SQIVND (reference sequence).

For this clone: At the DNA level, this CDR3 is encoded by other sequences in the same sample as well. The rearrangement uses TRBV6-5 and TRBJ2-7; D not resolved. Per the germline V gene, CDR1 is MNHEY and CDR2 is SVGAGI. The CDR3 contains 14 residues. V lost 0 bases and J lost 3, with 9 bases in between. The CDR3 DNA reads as TGTGCCAGCAGTTACTCGAGACCCGACTACGAGCAGTACTTC. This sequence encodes CASSYSRPDYEQYF.

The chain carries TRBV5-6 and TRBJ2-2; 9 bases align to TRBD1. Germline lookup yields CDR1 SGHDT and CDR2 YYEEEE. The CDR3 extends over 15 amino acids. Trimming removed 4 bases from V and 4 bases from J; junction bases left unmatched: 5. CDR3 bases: TGTGCCAGCAGCGGCCGGGACAGGGCCACCGGGGAGCTGTTTTTT. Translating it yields CASSGRDRATGELFF.

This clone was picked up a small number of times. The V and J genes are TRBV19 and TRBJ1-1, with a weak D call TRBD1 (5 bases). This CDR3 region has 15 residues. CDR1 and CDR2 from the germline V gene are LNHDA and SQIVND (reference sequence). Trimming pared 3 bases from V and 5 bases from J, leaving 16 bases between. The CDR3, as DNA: TGTGCCAGTAGTATCCCACAGGCCCGGGGAACTGAAGCTTTCTTT. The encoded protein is CASSIPQARGTEAFF.

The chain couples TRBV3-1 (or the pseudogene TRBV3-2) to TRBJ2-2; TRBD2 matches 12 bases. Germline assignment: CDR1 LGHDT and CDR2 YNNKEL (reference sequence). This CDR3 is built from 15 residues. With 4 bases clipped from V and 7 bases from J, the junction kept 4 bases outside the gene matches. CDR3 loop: CASSPLAGGGGELFF. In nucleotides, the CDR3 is TGTGCCAGCAGCCCTCTAGCGGGAGGGGGCGGGGAGCTGTTTTTT.

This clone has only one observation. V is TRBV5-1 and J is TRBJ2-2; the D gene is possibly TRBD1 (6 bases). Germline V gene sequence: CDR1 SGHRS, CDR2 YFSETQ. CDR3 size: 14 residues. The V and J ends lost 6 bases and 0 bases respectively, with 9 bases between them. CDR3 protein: CASTGTTNTGELFF. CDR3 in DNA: TGCGCCAGCACTGGGACAACGAACACCGGGGAGCTGTTTTTT.

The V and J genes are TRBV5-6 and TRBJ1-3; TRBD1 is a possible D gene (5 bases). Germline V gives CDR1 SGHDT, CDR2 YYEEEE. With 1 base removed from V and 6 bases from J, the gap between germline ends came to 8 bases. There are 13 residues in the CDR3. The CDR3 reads CASSLKGINTIYF. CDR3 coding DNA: TGTGCCAGCAGCTTGAAGGGGATAAACACCATATATTTT.

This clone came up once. For the CDR3, the DNA is TGTGCCAGCAGCAAGGAATTCGGGCCGCTAAGAGGGGCCAACGTCCTGACTTTC. It translates to CASSKEFGPLRGANVLTF. This chain connects TRBV21-1 to TRBJ2-6. TRBV21-1 is deemed a pseudogene. The CDR3 consists of 18 residues.

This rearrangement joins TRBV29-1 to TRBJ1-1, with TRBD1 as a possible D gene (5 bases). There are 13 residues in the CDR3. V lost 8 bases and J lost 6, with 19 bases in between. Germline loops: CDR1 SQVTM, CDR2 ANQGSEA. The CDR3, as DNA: TGCAGCCACGCCGCGGGACGGAGAGCTGAAGCTTTCTTT. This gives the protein CSHAAGRRAEAFF.

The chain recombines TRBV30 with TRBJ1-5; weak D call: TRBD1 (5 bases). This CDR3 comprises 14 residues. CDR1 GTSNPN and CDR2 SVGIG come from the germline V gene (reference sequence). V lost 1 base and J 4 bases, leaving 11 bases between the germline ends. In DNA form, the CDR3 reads TGTGCCTGGAGTGCTGACAGTTATAATCAGCCCCAGCATTTT. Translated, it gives CAWSADSYNQPQHF.

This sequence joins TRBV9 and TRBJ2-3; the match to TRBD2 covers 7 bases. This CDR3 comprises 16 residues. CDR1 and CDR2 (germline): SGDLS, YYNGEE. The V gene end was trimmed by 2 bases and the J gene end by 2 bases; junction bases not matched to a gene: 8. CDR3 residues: CASSVRASGNTDTQYF. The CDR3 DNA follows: TGTGCCAGCAGCGTTCGGGCCAGCGGGAACACAGATACGCAGTATTTT.

CDR3 bases: TGTGCCAGTAGTATTGGTAAAGCACAGGGGGCAAATACGCAGTATTTT. Translation gives CASSIGKAQGANTQYF. The V gene is TRBV19, the J gene TRBJ2-3; TRBD1 agrees at 9 bases. Per germline, CDR1 LNHDA and CDR2 SQIVND (reference sequence). CDR3 length equals 16 residues. Germline trimming cut 3 bases from V and 7 bases from J; bases unmatched to any gene: 11. The whole variable domain, remainder taken from reference TRBV19 and TRBJ2-3, is DGGITQSPKYLFRKEGQNVTLSCEQNLNHDAMYWYRQDPGQGLRLIYYSQIVNDFQKGDIAEGYSVSREKKESFPLTVTSAQKNPTAFYLCASSIGKAQGANTQYFGPGTRLTVL.

CDR3 coding DNA: TGTGCCAGCAGAGGGACAAGGGCTGAAAAACTGTTTTTT. This translates into CASRGTRAEKLFF. The genes are TRBV6-5 and TRBJ1-4, with a weak D call TRBD1 (6 bases). CDR3 length equals 13 residues. Trimming removed 6 bases at V and 7 bases at J, with 12 bases between. In germline, CDR1 is MNHEY, CDR2 SVGAGI.

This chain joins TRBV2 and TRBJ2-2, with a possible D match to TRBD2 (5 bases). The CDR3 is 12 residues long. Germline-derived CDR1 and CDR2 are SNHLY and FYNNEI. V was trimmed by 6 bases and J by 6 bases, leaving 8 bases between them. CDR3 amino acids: CASREVAGELFF. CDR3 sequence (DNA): TGTGCCAGCAGGGAGGTGGCCGGGGAGCTGTTTTTT.

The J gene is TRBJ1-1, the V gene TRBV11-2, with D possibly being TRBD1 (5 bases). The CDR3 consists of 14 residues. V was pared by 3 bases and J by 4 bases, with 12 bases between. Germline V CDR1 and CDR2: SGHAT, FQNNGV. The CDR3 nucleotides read TGTGCCAGCAGCTTTCTTCGGGGGGGCACTGAAGCTTTCTTT. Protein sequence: CASSFLRGGTEAFF.